This entry features one T cell receptor (beta chain) sequence. No antigen is known for it. Some 92 million PBMCs per unsorted sample were used for genomic DNA. The germline V gene has CDR1 SEHNR and CDR2 FQNEAQ (reference sequence). The CDR3 is 15 amino acids. Trimming pared 1 base from V and 0 bases from J, leaving 4 bases between. The data belong to a study of shared clonotypes between healthy human individuals. Notes on the study in general: Among donors, the sharing of clonotypes was expected to be influenced by sequencing depth.

TCRdb's copy holds only in-frame clones and misses some; the assay was immunoSEQ multiplex PCR. Of fewer than 600,000 clones listed, around 79% are singletons. The chain carries TRBV7-9 and TRBJ2-6; no clear D gene. Sequencing used PBMCs. This TCR was sampled from a woman in her thirties or forties in good health. Some clones in this sample may be carry-over from other donors' samples. In DNA, the CDR3 is TGTGCCAGCAGCTTAGTCAACTCTGGGGCCAACGTCCTGACTTTC. As protein: CASSLVNSGANVLTF.